This TCR beta chain emerged from a study of T cells in Graves' hyperthyroidism and ophthalmopathy. This clonotype was seen many times. Losses at the gene ends were 7 bases for V and 8 bases for J; bases not matched to a gene: 15. Germline-derived CDR1 and CDR2 are SNHLY and FYNNEI. The CDR3 contains 17 residues. What was amplified from RNA transcripts were TCR beta CDR3 regions. HTBI primers were employed in a first-round RT-PCR of the TCR CDR3. A single record per CDR3 protein comes from TCRdb applying MiXCR to the multiplex PCR reads. This table holds 370,000 or so distinct CDR3 sequences, roughly 25% found once.

This TCR came from a man aged 50 to 59 with Graves' hyperthyroidism. The sequencing input was blood. V usage is TRBV2 and J usage is TRBJ2-1; 12 nucleotides line up with TRBD2. CDR3 in DNA: TGTGCCAGCACCCACCCGGGACTAGCGGGTGGGTCGGATGAGCAGTTCTTC. The encoded protein is CASTHPGLAGGSDEQFF. The full variable domain, completed using reference TRBV2 and TRBJ2-1, is EPEVTQTPSHQVTQMGQEVILRCVPISNHLYFYWYRQILGQKVEFLVSFYNNEISEKSEIFDDQFSVERPDGSNFTLKIRSTKLEDSAMYFCASTHPGLAGGSDEQFFGPGTRLTVL.